This T cell receptor beta chain derives from a study of shared clonotypes between healthy human individuals. Whole-study results and caveats: Clonotype sharing across donors was expected to vary with sequencing depth.

This CDR3 has 15 residues. The germline CDR1 and CDR2 sequences are SEHNR and FQNEAQ (reference sequence). Trimming removed 7 bases from V and 3 bases from J; junction bases left unmatched: 8. Comments on this clone: Its specificity is unknown.

Data came from immunoSEQ multiplex PCR; TCRdb stores just in-frame clones and leaves some out. The sample holds about 2.4 million clones, 93% seen once. The sequence was collected from a man aged 18 to 30 in good health. Some clones in this sample may be carry-over from other donors' samples. Input material: naive CD4+ T cells from PBMCs. Subset indicated: CD45RA+ positively selected. The rearrangement uses TRBV7-9 and TRBJ2-3; 9 nucleotides match TRBD1. The CDR3 loop is CASTLGQGQTDTQYF. In DNA form, the CDR3 reads TGTGCCAGCACCCTCGGACAGGGGCAGACAGATACGCAGTATTTT.